Shown below are 3 T cell receptor beta chains from a single sample sequenced in a study of cytotoxic CD8 clonotypes in ibrutinib-treated CLL. The protocol was immunoSEQ multiplex PCR, while the TCRdb copy is restricted to in-frame clones and leaves out a portion. The repertoire holds almost 250,000 clones, 70% seen once, with less than 20% in the top ten. The source was PBMCs, collected after 24 months of ibrutinib treatment. Every receptor here comes from a human donor with chronic lymphocytic leukemia.

The J gene is TRBJ2-2, the V gene TRBV9, with D tentatively TRBD1 (7 bases). Trimming shortened V by 2 bases and J by 4 bases, and 15 bases separated the two germline ends. The germline V gene has CDR1 SGDLS and CDR2 YYNGEE. This CDR3 has 16 amino acids. For the CDR3, the DNA is TGTGCCAGCAGCGTTAGCTCAGGGGGAGGCACCGGGGAGCTGTTTTTT. It yields the protein CASSVSSGGGTGELFF.

J is TRBJ2-7 and V is TRBV4-1; D might be TRBD1 or TRBD2, each matching 7 bases. CDR3 size: 15 residues. CDR1 MGHRA and CDR2 YSYEKL come from the germline V gene. The ends were cut back, 0 bases at V and 3 bases at J, with 12 bases in the middle. The CDR3 loop is CASSQDQGGNYEQYF. DNA of the CDR3: TGCGCCAGCAGCCAAGATCAGGGGGGGAACTACGAGCAGTACTTC.

The chain employs TRBV18 and TRBJ2-7; 7 nucleotides agree with TRBD2. This CDR3 is 16 amino acids long. CDR1 and CDR2 (germline): KGHSH, LQKENI. The trim removed 6 bases at V and 4 bases at J, leaving 15 bases unmatched. CDR3 nucleotide sequence: TGTGCCAGCTCGAAGCGAGGGGCGGGAGTTACGTACGAGCAGTACTTC. It yields the protein CASSKRGAGVTYEQYF. The variable domain in full, with the rest retrieved from reference TRBV18 and TRBJ2-7, is NAGVMQNPRHLVRRRGQEARLRCSPMKGHSHVYWYRQLPEEGLKFMVYLQKENIIDESGMPKERFSAEFPKEGPSILRIQQVVRGDSAAYFCASSKRGAGVTYEQYFGPGTRLTVT.